A selection of T cell receptor beta chains follows, all from one sample in a study of blood T cells in healthy people across ages. From the 5' RACE reads, TCRdb called clonotypes with MiXCR, one entry per CDR3 protein. The table includes about 1,400,000 distinct CDR3 sequences, around 39% detected once. Sequenced input: blood. The receptor source for this set is a woman between 18 and 29 years old in good health. Each CDR3 is given with its conserved first and last residue. The order of the fields is CDR3 DNA, CDR3 protein, V gene, J gene, CDR3 length, D gene, clone size. D genes are given only for firm matches. Size values are once, few and many counts, or a class for expanded clones, and some rows have none.

CDR3 DNA: TGTGCCAGCAGTGAAGGACTAGGGGGCGATGAGCAGTTCTTC
CDR3 protein: CASSEGLGGDEQFF
V gene: TRBV2
J gene: TRBJ2-1
CDR3 length: 14
D gene: .
clone size: .

CDR3 DNA: TGTGCCAGCAGCCCGGGGTTGAGGGAAGGAGGCTACAATGAGCAGTACTTC
CDR3 protein: CASSPGLREGGYNEQYF
V gene: TRBV7-8
J gene: TRBJ2-7
CDR3 length: 17
D gene: .
clone size: .

CDR3 DNA: TGCGCCAGCAGCTTTGGTTCAAGGGGCACTGAAGCTTTCTTT
CDR3 protein: CASSFGSRGTEAFF
V gene: TRBV5-1
J gene: TRBJ1-1
CDR3 length: 14
D gene: .
clone size: .

CDR3 DNA: TGTGCCAGCAGCCTTCAAGCACGGTACGAGCAGTACTTC
CDR3 protein: CASSLQARYEQYF
V gene: TRBV27
J gene: TRBJ2-7
CDR3 length: 13
D gene: .
clone size: .

CDR3 DNA: TGTGCCATCGGTCCAGTAATCTGGACTGTCACAGATACGCAGTATTTT
CDR3 protein: CAIGPVIWTVTDTQYF
V gene: TRBV10-3
J gene: TRBJ2-3
CDR3 length: 16
D gene: .
clone size: few

CDR3 DNA: TGCAGCGTTTCTAGCGGGAGCCCAGATACGCAGTATTTT
CDR3 protein: CSVSSGSPDTQYF
V gene: TRBV29-1
J gene: TRBJ2-3
CDR3 length: 13
D gene: TRBD2
clone size: few

CDR3 DNA: TGTGCCAGCAGCTCGGAAAGCGCCTCCTACGAGCAGTACTTC
CDR3 protein: CASSSESASYEQYF
V gene: TRBV7-2
J gene: TRBJ2-7
CDR3 length: 14
D gene: .
clone size: few

CDR3 DNA: TGTGCCAGCAGCATGCGACAGGAATCGACTGAAGCTTTCTTT
CDR3 protein: CASSMRQESTEAFF
V gene: TRBV7-9
J gene: TRBJ1-1
CDR3 length: 14
D gene: .
clone size: .

CDR3 DNA: TGCAGTGCTAGGACGACAGGGATCCAAGAGACCCAGTACTTC
CDR3 protein: CSARTTGIQETQYF
V gene: TRBV20-1
J gene: TRBJ2-5
CDR3 length: 14
D gene: TRBD1
clone size: .

CDR3 DNA: TGCAGTGCTGCCCAAAAGGGACTCTACGATGAGCAGTACTTC
CDR3 protein: CSAAQKGLYDEQYF
V gene: TRBV20-1
J gene: TRBJ2-7
CDR3 length: 14
D gene: .
clone size: .

CDR3 DNA: TGTGCCACGGGGACTAGCGAAGGGGAGGAGCAGTACTTC
CDR3 protein: CATGTSEGEEQYF
V gene: TRBV10-3
J gene: TRBJ2-7
CDR3 length: 13
D gene: TRBD2
clone size: .

CDR3 DNA: TGTGCCAGCAGTTTTGGACTAGCAACAAGGAATGAGCAGTTCTTC
CDR3 protein: CASSFGLATRNEQFF
V gene: TRBV28
J gene: TRBJ2-1
CDR3 length: 15
D gene: TRBD2
clone size: .

CDR3 DNA: TGTGCCAGCAGCAGCTGGACAGGGAATTCACCCCTCCACTTT
CDR3 protein: CASSSWTGNSPLHF
V gene: TRBV7-9
J gene: TRBJ1-6
CDR3 length: 14
D gene: TRBD1
clone size: .

CDR3 DNA: TGTGCCAGCAGTTGGACAGAAGAGACCCAGTACTTC
CDR3 protein: CASSWTEETQYF
V gene: TRBV2
J gene: TRBJ2-5
CDR3 length: 12
D gene: .
clone size: few

CDR3 DNA: TGCGCCAGCAGCTTGGATGGGCTCTACAATGAGCAGTTCTTC
CDR3 protein: CASSLDGLYNEQFF
V gene: TRBV5-1
J gene: TRBJ2-1
CDR3 length: 14
D gene: .
clone size: many

CDR3 DNA: TGTGCCATCAGTGACCTTCGGGGGGATACGCAGTATTTT
CDR3 protein: CAISDLRGDTQYF
V gene: TRBV10-3
J gene: TRBJ2-3
CDR3 length: 13
D gene: .
clone size: .

CDR3 DNA: TGTGCCAGCAGTTTATGGGGACAGGGACAAAATCAGCCCCAGCATTTT
CDR3 protein: CASSLWGQGQNQPQHF
V gene: TRBV27
J gene: TRBJ1-5
CDR3 length: 16
D gene: TRBD1
clone size: .

CDR3 DNA: TGTGCCAGCAGCTTGACTAGCGGACTGAACACCGGGGAGCTGTTTTTT
CDR3 protein: CASSLTSGLNTGELFF
V gene: TRBV7-2
J gene: TRBJ2-2
CDR3 length: 16
D gene: TRBD2
clone size: few

CDR3 DNA: TGTGCCACCAGTGATTTCCCCCCCAACAATGAGCAGTACTTC
CDR3 protein: CATSDFPPNNEQYF
V gene: TRBV24-1
J gene: TRBJ2-5
CDR3 length: 14
D gene: .
clone size: .

CDR3 DNA: TGTGCCAGCAGGGGCCCGGGACACACCTACGAGCAGTACTTC
CDR3 protein: CASRGPGHTYEQYF
V gene: TRBV28
J gene: TRBJ2-7
CDR3 length: 14
D gene: .
clone size: few

CDR3 DNA: TGTGCCAGCAGCCCCCGCGGAGCAGGATACTCTGGGGCCAACGTCCTGACTTTC
CDR3 protein: CASSPRGAGYSGANVLTF
V gene: TRBV7-2
J gene: TRBJ2-6
CDR3 length: 18
D gene: .
clone size: few